The entry that follows covers one T cell receptor (beta chain) sequence. Its antigen is as yet unknown. This sample is part of a study of long-term antiretroviral therapy in people with HIV. Study findings and constraints: Subsequent to ART, diversity was augmented yet persisted below that of transplant donor controls.

Every single participant having HIV got treatment inside the United States. The cryopreserved samples used held about 0.95-10 million PBMC prior to extraction of DNA. V was clipped by 7 bases and J by 0 bases; unmatched bases: 5. The CDR3 consists of 15 residues. The germline V gene has CDR1 LNHDA and CDR2 SQIVND (reference sequence). They ran version v3.0 of the immunoSEQ assay at survey level. Generated by immunoSEQ multiplex PCR, the TCRdb table keeps only in-frame clones and is missing some. The sample comprises approximately 22,000 clones, less than 85% of which are singletons, and around 19% rests with the top ten.

The chain employs TRBV19 and TRBJ2-2; 7 bases fit TRBD2. The source is a man aged 35 to 55 with HIV. Sequences were derived from unsorted PBMCs, sampled 0.5 years before starting antiretroviral therapy. CDR3 in DNA: TGTGCCAGTAACCCTGGGGGGGCGAACACCGGGGAGCTGTTTTTT. Encoded protein: CASNPGGANTGELFF.